These T cell receptor beta chains were read from a single sample in a study of blood T cell repertoires in COVID-19. Some clones are missing from TCRdb's copy, which holds only in-frame ones; the method was immunoSEQ multiplex PCR. Here the sample spans hundreds of thousands of clones, 85% to 90% being singletons. Source material: PBMCs or T cells enriched from blood (not recorded which). The receptors come from a man between 35 and 55 years old who had recovered from COVID-19. The CDR3 runs from the conserved cysteine through the conserved F or W. The D gene is left open where the match is weak. Only part of the rows carry a size: once, few, many, or a class if the clone is expanded.

abundance,d_gene,v_gene,j_gene,CDR3aa,CDR3nt
-,TRBD2,TRBV4-1,TRBJ2-1,CASSQGLAGYEQFF,TGCGCCAGCAGCCAGGGACTAGCGGGATACGAGCAGTTCTTC
-,-,TRBV19,TRBJ1-5,CASSLDLGQIEINQPQHF,TGTGCCAGTAGTCTCGACCTCGGACAGATCGAAATCAATCAGCCCCAGCATTTT
-,TRBD1,TRBV3-1/TRBV3-2,TRBJ2-3,CASSQVLYYRGPSGGYTQYF,TGTGCCAGCAGCCAAGTGCTATATTACAGGGGGCCGTCGGGGGGATATACGCAGTATTTT
-,TRBD2,TRBV27,TRBJ2-1,CASSSPPTSGQDNEQFF,TGTGCCAGCAGTTCCCCCCCAACTAGCGGGCAAGACAATGAGCAGTTCTTC
-,-,TRBV27,TRBJ1-1,CASTSKGNLKNTEAFF,TGTGCCAGCACTAGCAAAGGAAACCTAAAAAACACTGAAGCTTTCTTT
few,-,TRBV7-9,TRBJ2-2,CASSLAPVTGELFF,TGTGCCAGCAGCTTAGCGCCGGTAACCGGGGAGCTGTTTTTT
-,-,TRBV6-1,TRBJ1-2,CASSEARRQYYGYTF,TGTGCCAGCAGTGAAGCTCGCCGACAGTACTATGGCTACACCTTC
-,TRBD2,TRBV27,TRBJ2-3,CASSLAGGSTDTQYF,TGTGCCAGCAGTTTAGCGGGAGGGAGCACAGATACGCAGTATTTT
-,-,TRBV18,TRBJ1-2,CASSPLETENGYTF,TGTGCCAGCTCACCTCTGGAGACAGAGAATGGCTACACCTTC
-,TRBD1,TRBV5-8,TRBJ1-5,CASSFGTGPNQPQHF,TGTGCCAGCAGCTTTGGGACAGGGCCCAATCAGCCCCAGCATTTT
-,TRBD1,TRBV18,TRBJ2-3,CASSPDRGPPHYTQYF,TGTGCCAGCTCACCTGACAGGGGGCCCCCGCACTATACGCAGTATTTT
few,-,TRBV28,TRBJ2-7,CASSLFSTYEQYF,TGTGCCAGCAGTTTATTTTCAACCTACGAGCAGTACTTC
-,-,TRBV5-6,TRBJ1-1,CASSLAQVNTEAFF,TGTGCCAGCAGCTTGGCGCAGGTGAACACTGAAGCTTTCTTT
once,TRBD1,TRBV2,TRBJ2-7,CASSGDRTYEQYF,TGTGCCAGCAGTGGGGACAGAACCTACGAGCAGTACTTC
-,-,TRBV29-1,TRBJ1-1,CSVGGDTEAFF,TGCAGCGTTGGGGGGGACACTGAAGCTTTCTTT
-,TRBD2,TRBV9,TRBJ2-1,CASSDSGRASNEQFF,TGTGCCAGCAGCGATAGCGGGAGGGCCTCCAATGAGCAGTTCTTC
-,-,TRBV5-8,TRBJ1-4,CASSLQQGPNEKLFF,TGTGCCAGCAGCTTGCAACAGGGCCCTAATGAAAAACTGTTTTTT
-,TRBD2,TRBV7-2,TRBJ2-2,CASSQTSGRLTGELFF,TGTGCCAGCAGCCAGACTAGCGGGAGGCTAACCGGGGAGCTGTTTTTT
-,-,TRBV11-2,TRBJ2-3,CASSLVADTQYF,TGTGCCAGCAGCTTAGTCGCGGATACGCAGTATTTT
-,TRBD1,TRBV28,TRBJ2-4,CASSFPTGIRAKNIQYF,TGTGCCAGCAGTTTCCCGACAGGGATTAGAGCCAAAAACATTCAGTACTTC